This is a list of T cell receptor beta chains from one sample in a study of blood T cell repertoires in COVID-19. Repertoires were generated with immunoSEQ multiplex PCR, while TCRdb's copy carries only in-frame clones and drops some. The sample records approximately 160,000 clones, more than 70% being singletons. Sample: PBMCs or T cells enriched from blood (not recorded which). The receptor source for this set is a man between 35 and 55 years old who had recovered from COVID-19. CDR3s include the opening cysteine and the closing phenylalanine or tryptophan. A D gene is named only where the DNA matches it firmly. Size is stated for part of the rows, as once, few or many counts, or as a class when the clone is expanded.

abundance,j_gene,v_gene,d_gene,CDR3nt,CDR3aa
.,TRBJ1-3,TRBV9,TRBD1,TGTGCCAGCAGCAAAGCCCCCTCCGGGACAGGGTCCGGAAACACCATATATTTT,CASSKAPSGTGSGNTIYF
many,TRBJ1-3,TRBV5-6,.,TGTGCCAGCAGCTTCGGGGAGGGCATCGGAAACACCATATATTTT,CASSFGEGIGNTIYF
.,TRBJ2-3,TRBV5-7,.,TGTGCCAGCAGCTTCCGGAGCACAGATACGCAGTATTTT,CASSFRSTDTQYF
few,TRBJ1-5,TRBV3-1/TRBV3-2,TRBD1,TGTGCCAGCAGCCGGGACAGTTATCAGCCCCAGCATTTT,CASSRDSYQPQHF
.,TRBJ1-4,TRBV3-1/TRBV3-2,TRBD1,TGTGCCAGCAGCCCCTGGGACAGGGCTAATGAAAAACTGTTTTTT,CASSPWDRANEKLFF
.,TRBJ2-1,TRBV10-3,TRBD2,TGTGCCGCCCAGGGACTAGCCTATGAGCAGTTCTTC,CAAQGLAYEQFF
few,TRBJ2-5,TRBV11-3,TRBD2,TGTGCCAGCAGCCCCCGGACTAGCGGGGGGGATGAGACCCAGTACTTC,CASSPRTSGGDETQYF
.,TRBJ1-3,TRBV5-4,.,TGTGCCAGCAGCTTGATCCGTGAGGGCACCATATATTTT,CASSLIREGTIYF
.,TRBJ1-5,TRBV30,.,TGTGCCTGGAGTATACAGGGTAGCAATCAGCCCCAGCATTTT,CAWSIQGSNQPQHF
.,TRBJ1-1,TRBV3-1/TRBV3-2,.,TGTGCCAGCAGCCAATCCTTCCTCACTGAAGCTTTCTTT,CASSQSFLTEAFF
.,TRBJ1-1,TRBV6-5,.,TGTGCCAGCCGCCGGGGGGGGGATATGAACACTGAAGCTTTCTTT,CASRRGGDMNTEAFF
few,TRBJ2-6,TRBV2,.,TGTGCCAGCAGTTTGGTGGCCACAGTCTCTGGGGCCAACGTCCTGACTTTC,CASSLVATVSGANVLTF
few,TRBJ2-1,TRBV6-4,.,TGTGCCAGCAGTTCACAGGGGGGGTACAATGAGCAGTTCTTC,CASSSQGGYNEQFF
.,TRBJ2-2,TRBV3-1/TRBV3-2,TRBD2,TGTGCCAGCCGGGGGGGGGCGAAGAACACCGGGGAGCTGTTTTTT,CASRGGAKNTGELFF
.,TRBJ2-7,TRBV5-6,.,TGTGCCAGCAGCTCAAGCTACCAGGGGTACGAGCAGTACTTC,CASSSSYQGYEQYF
.,TRBJ2-2,TRBV6-2/TRBV6-3,.,TGTGCCAGCAGTTACGTGGGGGGTAGCACCGGGGAGCTGTTTTTT,CASSYVGGSTGELFF
.,TRBJ2-1,TRBV3-1/TRBV3-2,.,TGTGCCAGCAGCCAACGGCGGAACAATGAGCAGTTCTTC,CASSQRRNNEQFF
few,TRBJ1-5,TRBV6-2/TRBV6-3,TRBD1,TGTGCCAGCAGTTACTCCCCAGGGGGCAGACAGCCCCAGCATTTT,CASSYSPGGRQPQHF
.,TRBJ1-5,TRBV5-6,.,TGTGCCAGCAGCTTGCGCAGGGGTACCAATCAGCCCCAGCATTTT,CASSLRRGTNQPQHF
.,TRBJ2-7,TRBV20-1,.,TGCAGTGCCAGTTACAGGTCCCCCTACGAGCAGTACTTC,CSASYRSPYEQYF
few,TRBJ1-3,TRBV5-1,TRBD1,TGCGCCAGCAGCGGGGGACAGGTCTTTGGAAACACCATATATTTT,CASSGGQVFGNTIYF
.,TRBJ2-1,TRBV7-2,.,TGTGCCAGCAGCTCGGTCGGGATCGGCTCCTACAATGAGCAGTTCTTC,CASSSVGIGSYNEQFF
.,TRBJ1-6,TRBV9,TRBD1,TGTGCCAGCAGCGCCCAGGGGGCTTATAATTCACCCCTCCACTTT,CASSAQGAYNSPLHF
.,TRBJ2-1,TRBV5-6,.,TGTGCCAGCAGTGGGGGTCAGGGGAACTACAATGAGCAGTTCTTC,CASSGGQGNYNEQFF
.,TRBJ1-2,TRBV2,.,TGTGCCAGCAGTGAACAGGGCGTAAACTATGGCTACACCTTC,CASSEQGVNYGYTF
.,TRBJ2-1,TRBV19,TRBD1,TGTGCCAGTAGTATTTTATATTCGATAGAACCGGGACAGGGGGCCGATGAGCAGTTCTTC,CASSILYSIEPGQGADEQFF
once,TRBJ2-2,TRBV12-3/TRBV12-4,.,TGTGCCAGCACCGGGGGCACCGGGGAGCTGTTTTTT,CASTGGTGELFF
.,TRBJ1-4,TRBV12-5,.,TGTGCTAGTGGTTTGAACAGTTTTGCAACTAATGAAAAACTGTTTTTT,CASGLNSFATNEKLFF
.,TRBJ2-5,TRBV15,.,TGTGCCACCAGCAGACCCGGGTGGGAGACCCAGTACTTC,CATSRPGWETQYF
.,TRBJ2-1,TRBV2,.,TGTGCCAACGCGGAGAACAATGAGCAGTTCTTC,CANAENNEQFF
.,TRBJ1-1,TRBV6-5,.,TGTGCCAGCAGTCCCGAGTCGGGGGAAGCTTTCTTT,CASSPESGEAFF
.,TRBJ2-1,TRBV6-5,.,TGTGCCAGCAGTTACAGACGACCGACTGACAATGAGCAGTTCTTC,CASSYRRPTDNEQFF
.,TRBJ1-2,TRBV12-2,.,TGTGCAAGTGACAGGGGGCAATGCTATGGCTACACCTTC,CASDRGQCYGYTF
.,TRBJ1-1,TRBV7-2,.,TGTGCCAGCAGCTTACCCGGGGGGGCTGACACTGAAGCTTTCTTT,CASSLPGGADTEAFF
.,TRBJ1-5,TRBV9,.,TGTGCCAGCAGCGTAGAACCGGATCAGCCCCAGCATTTT,CASSVEPDQPQHF
.,TRBJ1-3,TRBV2,TRBD1,TGTGCCAGCCCGACAGGGGCTGGAAACACCATATATTTT,CASPTGAGNTIYF
.,TRBJ1-1,TRBV7-9,.,TGTGCCAGCAGCTTATGGCAGGGGTCGAGGAACACTGAAGCTTTCTTT,CASSLWQGSRNTEAFF
.,TRBJ1-6,TRBV5-1,.,TGCGCCAGCAGCTTGGAAGGGGAGGGTTCACCCCTCCACTTT,CASSLEGEGSPLHF
.,TRBJ2-7,TRBV12-3/TRBV12-4,TRBD2,TGTGCCAGCAGTTCGCGGGGGACCTACGAGCAGTACTTC,CASSSRGTYEQYF
.,TRBJ2-2,TRBV19,TRBD2,TGTGCCAGTAGTATTAGCGGGAGGGAGCTGTTTTTT,CASSISGRELFF